These T cell receptor beta chains were read from a single sample in a study of blood T cell repertoires in COVID-19. This table comes from immunoSEQ multiplex PCR, and its TCRdb copy is limited to in-frame clones, with some not included. Of approximately 210,000 clones in the sample, about 91% were seen once. The material sequenced was peripheral blood. The receptor source for this set is a woman aged 40-49 years with acute or convalescent COVID-19. CDR3s include the opening cysteine and the closing phenylalanine or tryptophan.

TRBV27,14,CASSLQGNNQPQHF
TRBV7-6,15,CASSNTGGGQNIQYF
TRBV30,14,CAWSTPGSRTEAFF
TRBV6-6,13,CASSRQGNQPQHF
TRBV3-1/TRBV3-2,12,CASSRTGSGYTF
TRBV2,13,CASSARGGDGYTF
TRBV5-4,14,CASHTGGNGSPLHF
TRBV2,13,CASSRPEREKLFF
TRBV7-3,13,CASSLGERYGYTF
TRBV19,16,CASHSQGYVRNTEAFF
TRBV5-6,15,CASSPGSSYNSPLHF
TRBV5-6,14,CASWRGQGANTQYF
TRBV24-1,12,CATSSDYNEQFF
TRBV3-1/TRBV3-2,12,CASSSNSGGYTF
TRBV30,12,CAWAGGVYGYTF
TRBV5-1,16,CASSLGSRGPQETQYF
TRBV4-1,17,CASSQGLRGGLNQPQHF
TRBV3-1/TRBV3-2,17,CASSHLQGQGGTDTQYF
TRBV30,17,CAWSGPARDMNDYGYTF
TRBV5-1,17,CASSLGGRGGFYNEQFF
TRBV2,16,CASSQTALGGNSPLHF
TRBV10-3,12,CAISQGRAGYTF
TRBV7-9,13,CASSSGQGSPLHF
TRBV7-9,13,CASSDRGGNTIYF
TRBV6-2/TRBV6-3,16,CASSRQEILSNQPQHF
TRBV4-1,16,CASSPYRWGESEKLFF
TRBV5-1,11,CASSFRETQYF
TRBV7-9,11,CASSLGGPLFF
TRBV6-5,16,CASSYGQTPLVTEAFF
TRBV9,19,CASSPPKLAEDQSTDTQYF
TRBV27,17,CASSLYLPTDQVETQYF
TRBV6-5,13,CAHREIGYSPLHF
TRBV9,15,CASSLSLPNTGELFF
TRBV11-1,16,CASSWTHEGSYNEQFF
TRBV6-6,14,CASSGTGPNEKLFF
TRBV6-4,15,CASSAKDRGRTEAFF
TRBV7-8,13,CASSLNRENEQFF
TRBV27,15,CASSSGTSGYNEQFF
TRBV7-2,17,CASSAYLPGTAYNEQFF
TRBV27,15,CASSLWSTGTGELFF
TRBV2,16,CASSEYLVGGGFGYTF
TRBV6-5,15,CASSTGQGPDQPQHF
TRBV11-2,17,CASSFPRAGANTGELFF
TRBV12-3/TRBV12-4,13,CASSFGRVIEAFF
TRBV15,13,CATRTEGYNEQFF
TRBV2,14,CASSRDRFNQPQHF
TRBV6-1,13,CASSDRATDTQYF
TRBV6-5,15,CASSRGTGGNSPLHF
TRBV27,16,CASSSGLAGGADTQYF
TRBV5-6,14,CASSPGTIGNTIYF
TRBV5-4,14,CASSASFGGETQYF
TRBV2,12,CASRRDGNTIYF